This T cell receptor (beta chain) was recorded in a study of cytomegalovirus exposure and HLA in healthy donors. The V gene's germline CDR1 is MNHNS and CDR2 SASEGT. The CDR3 has 14 residues. Trimming cost V 5 bases and J 1 base, with 11 bases left between them. Remarks on this clone: No antigen is known for it.

With 60 Vbeta and 13 Jbeta primers, the PCR was carried out. Clones were sequenced by immunoSEQ multiplex PCR, and TCRdb holds only the in-frame ones, with some missing. The repertoire consists of about 130,000 clones, with 80% occurring once and the leading ten covering around 5%. Study observations and caveats: Relative to the approximately 700-donor mean, N-insertions were reportedly fewer in an Asian-associated ancestry cluster in a later analysis. In an earlier analysis, productive rearrangement rates for most beta V segments clustered near 87% or 30%. Sequencing likely generated an artifact that appeared as a cluster of highly shared sequence variants. Some V segments, TRBV6-2 and TRBV6-3 among them, were indistinguishable and were therefore excluded.

Input material: PBMCs. The clonotype originates from a man under 40 in good health and CMV-seronegative. The chain has TRBV6-1 and TRBJ1-1, with a possible D match to TRBD1 (5 bases). CDR3 in amino acids: CASSSPDRNTEAFF. For the CDR3, the DNA is TGTGCCAGCAGTAGCCCAGACAGGAACACTGAAGCTTTCTTT.